This TCR beta chain comes out of a study of cytomegalovirus exposure and HLA in healthy donors. Study overall: Most donors, approximately 82% of a few hundred genotyped, fell in the Caucasian-associated ancestry cluster.

CDR3 length equals 11 residues. V lost 4 bases and J 5 bases, leaving 5 bases between the germline ends. The germline V gene has CDR1 LNHDA and CDR2 SQIVND (reference sequence). Overall study findings and caveats: Earlier analysis looked at TCR beta V segments, and most were productive about 87% or about 30% of the time. Cytomegalovirus association was listed for about 150 TCR beta chains. A likely sequencing artifact accounted for one observed cluster of highly shared sequence variants.

Primers included in the PCR were 60 Vbeta and 13 Jbeta primers. The assay was immunoSEQ multiplex PCR, and TCRdb's table has in-frame clones only and misses some. The table includes tens of thousands of clones, around four fifths detected once. To note about this clone: No antigen is known for it.

This chain uses TRBV19 with TRBJ1-2, with D perhaps TRBD1 (5 bases). Input material: PBMCs. The origin of this receptor is a woman in her thirties or forties in good health and CMV-seronegative. The CDR3 reads CASSKGYGYTF. In DNA, the CDR3 is TGTGCCAGTAGTAAGGGGTATGGCTACACCTTC.